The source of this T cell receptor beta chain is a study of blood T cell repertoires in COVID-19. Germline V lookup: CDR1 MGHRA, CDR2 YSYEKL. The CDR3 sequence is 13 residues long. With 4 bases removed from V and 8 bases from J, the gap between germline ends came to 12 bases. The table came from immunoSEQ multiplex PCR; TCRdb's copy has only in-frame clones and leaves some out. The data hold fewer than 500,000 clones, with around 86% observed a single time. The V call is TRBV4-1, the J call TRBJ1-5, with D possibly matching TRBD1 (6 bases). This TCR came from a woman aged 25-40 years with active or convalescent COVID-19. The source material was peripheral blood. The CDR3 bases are TGCGCCAGCAGCCGAACAGAGGGGGAGCCCCAGCATTTT. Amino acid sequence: CASSRTEGEPQHF.